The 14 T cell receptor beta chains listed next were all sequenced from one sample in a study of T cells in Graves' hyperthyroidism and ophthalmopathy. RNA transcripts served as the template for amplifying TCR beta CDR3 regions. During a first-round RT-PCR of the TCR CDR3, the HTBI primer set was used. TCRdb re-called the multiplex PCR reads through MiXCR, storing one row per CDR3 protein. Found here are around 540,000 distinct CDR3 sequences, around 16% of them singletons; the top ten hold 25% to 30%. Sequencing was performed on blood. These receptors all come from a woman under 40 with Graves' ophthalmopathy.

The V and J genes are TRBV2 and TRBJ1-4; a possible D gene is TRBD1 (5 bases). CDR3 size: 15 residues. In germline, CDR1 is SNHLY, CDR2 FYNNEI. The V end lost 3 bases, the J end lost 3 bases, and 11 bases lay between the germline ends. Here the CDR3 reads CASSESREANEKLFF. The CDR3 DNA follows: TGTGCCAGCAGTGAGTCCAGGGAAGCTAATGAAAAACTGTTTTTT. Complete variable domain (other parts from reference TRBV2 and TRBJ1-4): EPEVTQTPSHQVTQMGQEVILRCVPISNHLYFYWYRQILGQKVEFLVSFYNNEISEKSEIFDDQFSVERPDGSNFTLKIRSTKLEDSAMYFCASSESREANEKLFFGSGTQLSVL.

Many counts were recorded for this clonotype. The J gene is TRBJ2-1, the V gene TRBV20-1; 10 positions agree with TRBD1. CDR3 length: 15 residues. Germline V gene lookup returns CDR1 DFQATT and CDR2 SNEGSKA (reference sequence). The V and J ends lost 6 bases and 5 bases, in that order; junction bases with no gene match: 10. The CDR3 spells CSAPPGQGFDNEQFF. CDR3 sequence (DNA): TGCAGTGCACCTCCGGGACAGGGGTTCGACAATGAGCAGTTCTTC.

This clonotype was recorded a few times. This CDR3 is CASSSLRMGEKLFF. CDR3 coding DNA: TGTGCCAGCAGTTCCCTCCGAATGGGCGAAAAACTGTTTTTT. The chain has TRBV12-3 or TRBV12-4 and TRBJ1-4; D not certain. V gave up 4 bases and J gave up 8 bases, with 14 bases separating them. The CDR3 spans 14 residues.

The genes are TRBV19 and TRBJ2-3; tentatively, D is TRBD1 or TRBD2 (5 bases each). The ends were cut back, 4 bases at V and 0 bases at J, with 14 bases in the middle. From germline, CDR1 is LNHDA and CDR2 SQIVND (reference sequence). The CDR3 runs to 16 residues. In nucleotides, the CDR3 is TGTGCCAGTAGTAATACTCCCGGGACGAGCACAGATACGCAGTATTTT. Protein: CASSNTPGTSTDTQYF.

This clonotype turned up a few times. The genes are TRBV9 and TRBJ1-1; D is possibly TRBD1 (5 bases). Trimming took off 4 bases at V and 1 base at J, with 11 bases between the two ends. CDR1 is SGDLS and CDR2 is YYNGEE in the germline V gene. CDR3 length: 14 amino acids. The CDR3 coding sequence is TGTGCCAGCAGCCCGGCCCAGGGGAACACTGAAGCTTTCTTT. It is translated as CASSPAQGNTEAFF.

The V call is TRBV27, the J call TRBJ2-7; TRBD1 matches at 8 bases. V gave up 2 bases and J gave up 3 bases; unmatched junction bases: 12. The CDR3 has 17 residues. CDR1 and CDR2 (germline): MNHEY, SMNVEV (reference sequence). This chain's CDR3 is CASSLRSGTGPLYEQYF. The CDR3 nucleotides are TGTGCCAGCAGTTTACGATCCGGGACAGGTCCGCTCTACGAGCAGTACTTC.

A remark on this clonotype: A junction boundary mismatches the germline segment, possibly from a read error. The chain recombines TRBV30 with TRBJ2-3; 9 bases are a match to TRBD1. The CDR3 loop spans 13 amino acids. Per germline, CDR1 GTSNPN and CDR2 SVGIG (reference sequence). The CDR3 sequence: CAWSVWGQGPQYF. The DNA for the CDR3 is TGTGCCTGGAGTGTCTGGGGACAGGGTCCGCAATATTTT.

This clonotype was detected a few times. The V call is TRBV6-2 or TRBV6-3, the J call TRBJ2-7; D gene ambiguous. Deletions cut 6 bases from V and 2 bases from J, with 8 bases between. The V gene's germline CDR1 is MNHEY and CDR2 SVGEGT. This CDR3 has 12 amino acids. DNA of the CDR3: TGTGCCAGCAGGAACGGACCCTACGAGCAGTACTTC. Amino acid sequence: CASRNGPYEQYF.

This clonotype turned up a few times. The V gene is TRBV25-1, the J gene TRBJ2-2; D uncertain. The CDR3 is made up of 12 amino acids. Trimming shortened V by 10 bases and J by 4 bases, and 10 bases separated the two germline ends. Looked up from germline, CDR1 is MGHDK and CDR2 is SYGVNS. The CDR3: CATGRATGELFF. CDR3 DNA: TGTGCCACCGGTCGGGCCACCGGGGAGCTGTTTTTT.

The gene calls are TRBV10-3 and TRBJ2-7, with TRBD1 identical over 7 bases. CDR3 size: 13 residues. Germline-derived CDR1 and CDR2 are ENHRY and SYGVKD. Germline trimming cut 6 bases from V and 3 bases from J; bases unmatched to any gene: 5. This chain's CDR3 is CAIRGTEDYEQYF. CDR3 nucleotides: TGTGCCATCAGGGGGACAGAAGACTACGAGCAGTACTTC.

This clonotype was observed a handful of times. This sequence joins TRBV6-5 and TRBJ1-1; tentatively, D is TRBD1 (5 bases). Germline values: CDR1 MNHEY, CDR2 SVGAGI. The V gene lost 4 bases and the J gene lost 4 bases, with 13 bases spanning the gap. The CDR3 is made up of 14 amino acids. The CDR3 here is CASSFSGLGTEAFF. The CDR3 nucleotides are TGTGCCAGCAGTTTTTCAGGGTTGGGCACTGAAGCTTTCTTT.

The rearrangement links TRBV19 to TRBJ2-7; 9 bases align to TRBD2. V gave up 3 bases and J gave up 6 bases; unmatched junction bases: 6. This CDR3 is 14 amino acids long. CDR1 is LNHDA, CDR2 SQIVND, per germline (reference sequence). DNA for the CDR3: TGTGCCAGTAGTATGGGGACTAGCCAGGGCGAGCAGTACTTC. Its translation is CASSMGTSQGEQYF.

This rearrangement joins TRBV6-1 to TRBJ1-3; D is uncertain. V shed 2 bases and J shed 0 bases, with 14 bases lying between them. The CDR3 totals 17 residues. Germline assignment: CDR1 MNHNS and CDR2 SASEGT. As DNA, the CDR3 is TGTGCCAGCAGTGAAAATTGGAGCAGGAACTCTGGAAACACCATATATTTT. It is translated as CASSENWSRNSGNTIYF.

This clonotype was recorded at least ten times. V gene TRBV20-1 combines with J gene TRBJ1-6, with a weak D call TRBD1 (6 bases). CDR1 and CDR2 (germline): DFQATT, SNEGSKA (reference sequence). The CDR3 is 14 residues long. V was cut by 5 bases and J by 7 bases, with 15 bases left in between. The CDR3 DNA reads TGCAGTGCTGAGGGGGAAAGGGCGAATTCACCCCTCCACTTT. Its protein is CSAEGERANSPLHF.